This TCR beta chain was sequenced in a study of early T cells in non-severe SARS-CoV-2 infection. Unique molecular identifiers were added to individual cDNA molecules. TCRdb reanalysed the 5' RACE reads using MiXCR and keeps one entry per CDR3 protein. The sample includes 79,000 or so distinct CDR3 sequences, around 13% of them seen just once. Comments on this clonotype: Its specificity is unknown.

The V gene end was trimmed by 2 bases and the J gene end by 8 bases; junction bases not matched to a gene: 2. The CDR3 has 14 residues. CDR1 and CDR2 (germline): SEHNR, FQNEAQ (reference sequence). Overall study findings and caveats: Anti-spike CD8 responses were favored in VDJdb matching, and private and CD4 specificities were missed.

This TCR derives from an adult who was a healthcare worker with PCR-confirmed SARS-CoV-2 infection or an uninfected control (not recorded which). This sequence joins TRBV7-9 and TRBJ1-6; 8 bases agree with TRBD1. Sequenced material: whole blood. The CDR3 protein is CASSLQQGDSPLHF. In nucleotides, the CDR3 is TGTGCCAGCAGCTTACAACAGGGGGATTCACCCCTCCACTTT.